The 2 T cell receptor beta chains reported below all come from one sample, sequenced in a study of immune heterogeneity within non-small cell lung tumors. Genomic DNA extracted from bulk tumor tissue served as template. A total of 550 to 650 ng was used per sample. Each primary tumor yielded several biopsies, collected far apart from one another at surgery. With untreated, newly diagnosed non-small cell lung cancer, the patients went on to undergo curative surgery. A first 10-cycle multiplex round used 32 V-gene and 13 J-gene primers on TCR beta CDR3. TCRdb independently ran MiXCR on the multiplex PCR reads; one entry per CDR3 protein. The sample shows 14,000 or so distinct CDR3 sequences, approximately 30% of them seen only once. The sample was lung tumor tissue. The receptors stem from a man aged 40-49 years with non-small cell lung cancer.

This clonotype has at least ten counts. The chain recombines TRBV7-2 with TRBJ2-1; tentative D call: TRBD1 (6 bases). V was trimmed by 4 bases and J by 5 bases, leaving 6 bases between them. Germline V gene data show CDR1 as SGHTA and CDR2 as FQGNSA. This CDR3 contains 12 residues. CDR3 protein: CASSWTDNEQFF. The CDR3 bases are TGTGCCAGCAGCTGGACAGACAATGAGCAGTTCTTC.

The rearrangement joins TRBV28 to TRBJ2-5; 7 bases map to TRBD1. The CDR3 has 15 amino acids. With V trimmed by 6 bases and J by 3 bases, 10 bases remained unmatched. CDR1 MDHEN and CDR2 SYDVKM come from the germline V gene. In DNA, the CDR3 is TGTGCCAGCAGGGCCGGACAGGATGGTAAAGAGACCCAGTACTTC. Residues: CASRAGQDGKETQYF.